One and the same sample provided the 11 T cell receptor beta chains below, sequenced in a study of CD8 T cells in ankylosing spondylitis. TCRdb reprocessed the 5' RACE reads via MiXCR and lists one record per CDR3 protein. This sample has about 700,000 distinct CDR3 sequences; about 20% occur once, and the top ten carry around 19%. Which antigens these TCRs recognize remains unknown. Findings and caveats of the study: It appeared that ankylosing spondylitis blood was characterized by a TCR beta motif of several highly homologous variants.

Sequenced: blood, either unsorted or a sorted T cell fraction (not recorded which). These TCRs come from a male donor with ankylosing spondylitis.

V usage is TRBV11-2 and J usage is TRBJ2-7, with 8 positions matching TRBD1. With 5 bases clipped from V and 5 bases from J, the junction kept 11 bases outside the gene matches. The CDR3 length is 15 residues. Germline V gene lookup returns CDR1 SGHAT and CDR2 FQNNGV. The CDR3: CASSPARAGGNEQYF. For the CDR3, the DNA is TGTGCCAGCAGCCCAGCCCGGGCAGGGGGCAACGAGCAGTACTTC.

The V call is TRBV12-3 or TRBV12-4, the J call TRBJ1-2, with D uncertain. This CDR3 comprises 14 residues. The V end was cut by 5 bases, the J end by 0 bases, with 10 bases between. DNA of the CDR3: TGTGCCAGCAGTCCCGCCGAGGCTAACTATGGCTACACCTTC. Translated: CASSPAEANYGYTF.

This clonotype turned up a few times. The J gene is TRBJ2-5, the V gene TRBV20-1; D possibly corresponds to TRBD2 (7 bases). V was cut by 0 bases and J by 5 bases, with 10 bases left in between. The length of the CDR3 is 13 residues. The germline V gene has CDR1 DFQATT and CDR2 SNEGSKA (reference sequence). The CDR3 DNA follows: TGCAGTGCTAGAGAGGGGGGGCGGGAGACCCAGTACTTC. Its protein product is CSAREGGRETQYF.

The CDR3 spells CASSPIAGGYEQYF. In nucleotides, the CDR3 is TGCGCCAGCAGTCCAATAGCGGGAGGGTACGAGCAGTACTTC. This chain connects TRBV4-1 to TRBJ2-7, with 11 bases identical to TRBD2. CDR1 is MGHRA and CDR2 is YSYEKL in the germline V gene. This CDR3 region has 14 residues. The V segment lost 6 bases and the J segment 4 bases; nucleotides outside the gene matches: 5.

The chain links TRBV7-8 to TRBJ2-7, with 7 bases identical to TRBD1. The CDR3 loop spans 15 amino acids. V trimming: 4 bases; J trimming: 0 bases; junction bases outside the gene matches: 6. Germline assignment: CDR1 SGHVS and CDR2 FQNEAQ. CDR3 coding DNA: TGTGCCAGCAGCTATCGAGAGGGGGCCTCCTACGAGCAGTACTTC. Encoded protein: CASSYREGASYEQYF.

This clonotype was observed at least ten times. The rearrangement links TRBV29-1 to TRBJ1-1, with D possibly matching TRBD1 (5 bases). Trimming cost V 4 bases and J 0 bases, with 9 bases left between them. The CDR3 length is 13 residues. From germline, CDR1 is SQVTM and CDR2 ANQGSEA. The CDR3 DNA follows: TGCAGCGTTGTCCAGGGATTGAACACTGAAGCTTTCTTT. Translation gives CSVVQGLNTEAFF.

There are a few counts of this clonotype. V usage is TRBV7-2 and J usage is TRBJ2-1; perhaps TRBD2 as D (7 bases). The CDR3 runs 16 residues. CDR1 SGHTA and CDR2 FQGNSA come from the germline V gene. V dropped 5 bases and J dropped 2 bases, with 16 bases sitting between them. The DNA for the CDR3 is TGTGCCAGCAGCCCCGAGGGGGGGCAGGCCTACAATGAGCAGTTCTTC. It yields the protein CASSPEGGQAYNEQFF.

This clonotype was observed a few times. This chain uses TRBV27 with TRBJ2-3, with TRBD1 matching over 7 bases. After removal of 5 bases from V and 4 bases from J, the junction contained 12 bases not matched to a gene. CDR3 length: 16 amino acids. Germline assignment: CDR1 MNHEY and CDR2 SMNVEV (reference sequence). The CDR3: CASSPHPSQGADTQYF. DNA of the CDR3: TGTGCCAGCAGTCCACATCCGTCCCAGGGGGCAGATACGCAGTATTTT.

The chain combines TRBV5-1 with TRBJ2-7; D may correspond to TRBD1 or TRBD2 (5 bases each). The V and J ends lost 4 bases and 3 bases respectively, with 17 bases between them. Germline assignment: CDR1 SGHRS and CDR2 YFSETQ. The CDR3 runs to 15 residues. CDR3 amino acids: CASSPGTVLGYEQYF. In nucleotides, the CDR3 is TGCGCCAGCAGCCCCGGGACGGTCCTAGGCTACGAGCAGTACTTC.

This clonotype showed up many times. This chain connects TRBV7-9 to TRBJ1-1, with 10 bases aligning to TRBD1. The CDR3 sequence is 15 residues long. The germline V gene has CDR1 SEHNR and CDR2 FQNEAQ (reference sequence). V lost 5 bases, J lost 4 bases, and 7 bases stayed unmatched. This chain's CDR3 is CASSLTGTGVTEAFF. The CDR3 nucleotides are TGTGCCAGCAGCCTCACCGGGACAGGGGTCACTGAAGCTTTCTTT.

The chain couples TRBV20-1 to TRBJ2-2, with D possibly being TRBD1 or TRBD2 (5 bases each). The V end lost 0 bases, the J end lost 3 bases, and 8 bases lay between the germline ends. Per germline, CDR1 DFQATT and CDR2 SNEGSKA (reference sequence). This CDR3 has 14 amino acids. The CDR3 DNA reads TGCAGTGCTAGAGATGAGGGGTACACCGGGGAGCTGTTTTTT. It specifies CSARDEGYTGELFF.